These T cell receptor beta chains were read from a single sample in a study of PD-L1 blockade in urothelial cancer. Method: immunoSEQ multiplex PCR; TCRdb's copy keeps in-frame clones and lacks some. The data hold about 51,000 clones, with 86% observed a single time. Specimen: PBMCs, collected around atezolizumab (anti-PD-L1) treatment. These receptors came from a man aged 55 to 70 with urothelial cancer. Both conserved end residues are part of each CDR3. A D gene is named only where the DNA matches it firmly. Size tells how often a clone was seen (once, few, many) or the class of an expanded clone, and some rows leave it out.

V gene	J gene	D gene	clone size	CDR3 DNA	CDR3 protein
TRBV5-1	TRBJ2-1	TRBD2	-	TGCGCCAGCAGCTTGGGGAGGAAACTAGCGGGTCTTGACGGGAGACTAAGCTCCTACAATGAGCAGTTCTTC	CASSLGRKLAGLDGRLSSYNEQFF
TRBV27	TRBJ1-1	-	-	TGTGCCAGCAGTTTGGGCCCCGACGGCACTGAAGCTTTCTTT	CASSLGPDGTEAFF
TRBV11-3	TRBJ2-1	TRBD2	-	TGTGCCAGCAGCCCTGGACTAGCGGGAGGGTGGTCCTACAATGAGCAGTTCTTC	CASSPGLAGGWSYNEQFF
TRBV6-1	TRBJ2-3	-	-	TGTGCCAGCAGTCCCAGGGGGGTTAGCACAGATACGCAGTATTTT	CASSPRGVSTDTQYF
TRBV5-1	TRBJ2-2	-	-	TGCGCCAGCAGCGAGGCTGGGGGCGCGAACACCGGGGAGCTGTTTTTT	CASSEAGGANTGELFF
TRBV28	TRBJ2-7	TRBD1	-	TGTGCCAGCAGCCATCCTAGGGACAGCTACGAGCAGTACTTC	CASSHPRDSYEQYF
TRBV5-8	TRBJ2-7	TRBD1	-	TGTGCCAGCAGCTTGGGGGGACAGGGAAACTACGAGCAGTACTTC	CASSLGGQGNYEQYF
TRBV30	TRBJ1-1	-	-	TGTGCCTGGAGTGCGGGACTTCAGAACACTGAAGCTTTCTTT	CAWSAGLQNTEAFF
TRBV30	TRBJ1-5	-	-	TGTGCCTGGAGTACACGGGGGGGCAATCAGCCCCAGCATTTT	CAWSTRGGNQPQHF
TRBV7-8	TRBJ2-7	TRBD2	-	TGTGCCAGCAGCCTTCCCCCCCCACTAGCGGAAGGAGTCAGGGCCGAGCAGTACTTC	CASSLPPPLAEGVRAEQYF
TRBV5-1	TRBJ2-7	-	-	TGCGCCAGCAGCCCCGGGGGAGTCTACGAGCAGTACTTC	CASSPGGVYEQYF
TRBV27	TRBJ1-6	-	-	TGTGCCAGCAGTCCGTCCTTTCAGGGGCCGCATAATTCACCCCTCCACTTT	CASSPSFQGPHNSPLHF
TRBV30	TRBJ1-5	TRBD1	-	TGTGCCTGGAGTCGGACAGGCGGCGATCAGCCCCAGCATTTT	CAWSRTGGDQPQHF
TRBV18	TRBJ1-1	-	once	TGTGCCAGCTCACCCCGGACAGATAACACTGAAGCTTTCTTT	CASSPRTDNTEAFF
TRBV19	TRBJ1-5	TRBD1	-	TGTGCCAGTAGTCAGGACAGGGGTACAAATCAGCCCCAGCATTTT	CASSQDRGTNQPQHF
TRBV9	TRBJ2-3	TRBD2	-	TGTGCCAGCAGCGCGCCGGGGGGTGGTCCGGATACGCAGTATTTT	CASSAPGGGPDTQYF
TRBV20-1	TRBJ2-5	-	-	TGCAGTGCACTCGGGGGAGAGACCCAGTACTTC	CSALGGETQYF